This passage covers 8 T cell receptor beta chains from one sample sequenced in a study of a mutant IDH1 vaccine in newly diagnosed glioma (dated by TCRdb to the early 2020s). The time point label here, explained by the study, means: week 11, during vaccination. Every vaccine dose consisted of 300 ug of a 20-mer mutant IDH1 peptide in Montanide, administered subcutaneously together with topical imiquimod. Antigens for these TCRs are unknown. To prepare the library, the immunoSEQ multiplex PCR assay was applied. TCRdb provides this immuneACCESS table in a form limited to in-frame rearrangements. Some clones are lacking; in checked studies, under half of them reflect an unresolved V gene, and why the rest are absent is not known. This sample lists about 21,000 clones; nearly 90% were detected once. The ten top clones hold 5.7% of the sample. Material: PBMCs, obtained from a glioma patient whose treatment included an IDH1 peptide vaccine. Receptor source: a woman aged 40 to 55 with glioma.

V is TRBV9 and J is TRBJ2-5; tentative D call: TRBD2 (6 bases). V was pared by 0 bases and J by 4 bases, with 10 bases between. The CDR3 runs to 14 residues. The germline gives CDR1 SGDLS, CDR2 YYNGEE. Here the CDR3 DNA reads TGTGCCAGCAGCGTAGGCGGGGCAGCAGAGACCCAGTACTTC. This encodes CASSVGGAAETQYF. Complete variable domain (other parts from reference TRBV9 and TRBJ2-5): DSGVTQTPKHLITATGQRVTLRCSPRSGDLSVYWYQQSLDQGLQFLIQYYNGEERAKGNILERFSAQQFPDLHSELNLSSLELGDSALYFCASSVGGAAETQYFGPGTRLLVL.

The rearrangement links TRBV2 to TRBJ2-6; TRBD1 matches at 8 bases. V shed 5 bases, J shed 4 bases, and the junction held 4 bases outside the gene matches. There are 15 residues in the CDR3. The germline V gene encodes CDR1 SNHLY and CDR2 FYNNEI. CDR3 DNA sequence: TGTGCCAGCAGTCGGACAGGGAACGGGGCCAACGTCCTGACTTTC. It yields the protein CASSRTGNGANVLTF.

The rearrangement uses TRBV5-4 and TRBJ1-4, with 7 nucleotides matching TRBD1. CDR3 length equals 15 residues. The germline V gene has CDR1 SGHNT and CDR2 YYREEE (reference sequence). Trimming took 5 bases from V and 3 from J; bases not matched to a gene: 7. The CDR3 here is CASSPRQGSNEKLFF. As DNA, the CDR3 is TGTGCCAGCAGTCCACGACAGGGATCTAATGAAAAACTGTTTTTT.

The genes are TRBV30 and TRBJ2-7; D is perhaps TRBD2 (6 bases). This CDR3 contains 13 residues. Trimming cost V 4 bases and J 2 bases, with 12 bases left between them. Per germline, CDR1 GTSNPN and CDR2 SVGIG (reference sequence). As DNA, the CDR3 is TGTGCCTGGACGCCGGGACTTGCCTACGAGCAGTACTTC. It translates to CAWTPGLAYEQYF.

The chain links TRBV15 to TRBJ1-4, with D unclear. V dropped 0 bases and J dropped 6 bases, with 11 bases sitting between them. Germline V gene sequence: CDR1 LNHNV, CDR2 YYDKDF (reference sequence). The CDR3 is made up of 15 amino acids. CDR3 amino acids: CATSREENVDEKLFF. DNA for the CDR3: TGTGCCACCAGCAGAGAGGAGAACGTGGATGAAAAACTGTTTTTT.

This sequence joins TRBV7-8 and TRBJ1-6; D not certain. The V end was cut by 1 base, the J end by 7 bases, with 5 bases between. Per the germline V gene, CDR1 is SGHVS and CDR2 is FQNEAQ. The CDR3 sequence is 13 residues long. The CDR3 bases are TGTGCCAGCAGCTTAGTAGGAAATTCACCCCTCCACTTT. Its translation: CASSLVGNSPLHF.

The chain combines TRBV7-2 with TRBJ1-5; D is unresolved. Trimming removed 5 bases from V and 3 bases from J, with 11 bases in between. The CDR3 has 14 amino acids. Germline assignment: CDR1 SGHTA and CDR2 FQGNSA. Here the CDR3 reads CASSGWYPNQPQHF. CDR3 sequence (DNA): TGTGCCAGCAGCGGATGGTATCCCAATCAGCCCCAGCATTTT.

The chain recombines TRBV19 with TRBJ1-1, with 9 bases lining up with TRBD1. The junction had 6 bases not matched to a gene; V was cut back by 5 bases and J by 5 bases. CDR1 and CDR2 from the germline V gene are LNHDA and SQIVND (reference sequence). The CDR3 totals 14 residues. The CDR3 is CASSFTGGVTEAFF. The CDR3 region has the DNA TGTGCCAGTAGTTTCACAGGGGGCGTGACTGAAGCTTTCTTT.